These T cell receptor beta chains were read from a single sample in a study of blood T cell repertoires in COVID-19. Generated by immunoSEQ multiplex PCR, the TCRdb table keeps only in-frame clones and is missing some. Counted here are 270,000 or so clones, roughly 83% occurring once; the ten biggest clones make up 1.4% to 1.5%. What was sequenced was peripheral blood. Receptor source: a human donor with COVID-19, enrolled during active disease. The donor label of this sample is uncertain. CDR3s include the opening cysteine and the closing phenylalanine or tryptophan. Each record gives: CDR3 DNA, CDR3 protein, clone size, V gene, J gene, D gene. The D gene is left open where the match is weak. The size of a clone is reported for some rows only, either as once, few or many, or as a class for expanded clones.

CDR3nt: TGTGCCTGGAGTTTGACAGGGTCGGATGAAAAACTGTTTTTT; CDR3aa: CAWSLTGSDEKLFF; abundance: NA; v_gene: TRBV30; j_gene: TRBJ1-4; d_gene: TRBD1
CDR3nt: TGTGCCAGCAGCCCATGGACAGAAAATTCACCCCTCCACTTT; CDR3aa: CASSPWTENSPLHF; abundance: many; v_gene: TRBV6-5; j_gene: TRBJ1-6; d_gene: NA
CDR3nt: TGTGCCAGCAGCCCGTACCGCGGGAGCCTTAGCGATGAGCAGTTCTTC; CDR3aa: CASSPYRGSLSDEQFF; abundance: NA; v_gene: TRBV3-1/TRBV3-2; j_gene: TRBJ2-1; d_gene: TRBD2
CDR3nt: TGTGCCAGCAGAGGGCGGGGCTCCTACAATGAGCAGTTCTTC; CDR3aa: CASRGRGSYNEQFF; abundance: NA; v_gene: TRBV28; j_gene: TRBJ2-1; d_gene: NA
CDR3nt: TGTGCCAGTAGTACCAGTCGGGACAGCTCATATGGCTACACCTTC; CDR3aa: CASSTSRDSSYGYTF; abundance: NA; v_gene: TRBV19; j_gene: TRBJ1-2; d_gene: TRBD1
CDR3nt: TGTGCCATCGAGACAGGCTCCTACGAGCAGTACTTC; CDR3aa: CAIETGSYEQYF; abundance: NA; v_gene: TRBV10-3; j_gene: TRBJ2-7; d_gene: NA
CDR3nt: TGTGCCAGCAGCGCATGGGACAGGGGTGCCTATGGCTACACCTTC; CDR3aa: CASSAWDRGAYGYTF; abundance: NA; v_gene: TRBV7-9; j_gene: TRBJ1-2; d_gene: TRBD1
CDR3nt: TGTGCCAGCAGCCCTAGACTAGCGGGGGAAGATACGCAGTATTTT; CDR3aa: CASSPRLAGEDTQYF; abundance: NA; v_gene: TRBV7-2; j_gene: TRBJ2-3; d_gene: TRBD2
CDR3nt: TGTGCCAGCAGCACCTCTCCTAGCGGGAGAAGTGTGAACATTCAGTACTTC; CDR3aa: CASSTSPSGRSVNIQYF; abundance: NA; v_gene: TRBV7-8; j_gene: TRBJ2-4; d_gene: TRBD2
CDR3nt: TGCGCCAGCAGGCAGGATACCTCCTACGAGCAGTACTTC; CDR3aa: CASRQDTSYEQYF; abundance: NA; v_gene: TRBV5-1; j_gene: TRBJ2-7; d_gene: NA
CDR3nt: TGTGCCAGCTCCTATGGGACTAGCGGGATTAGCACAGATACGCAGTATTTT; CDR3aa: CASSYGTSGISTDTQYF; abundance: NA; v_gene: TRBV18; j_gene: TRBJ2-3; d_gene: TRBD2
CDR3nt: TGTGCCAGCAGCTTCGGACTAGCGGATTACAATGAGCAGTTCTTC; CDR3aa: CASSFGLADYNEQFF; abundance: NA; v_gene: TRBV9; j_gene: TRBJ2-1; d_gene: TRBD2
CDR3nt: TGCGCCAGCAGCCAAGATAGGCAGGTTACCTACGAGCAGTACTTC; CDR3aa: CASSQDRQVTYEQYF; abundance: many; v_gene: TRBV4-3; j_gene: TRBJ2-7; d_gene: NA
CDR3nt: TGCGCCAGAGACAGGGGGAGGAACTATGGCTACACCTTC; CDR3aa: CARDRGRNYGYTF; abundance: NA; v_gene: TRBV10-1; j_gene: TRBJ1-2; d_gene: TRBD1
CDR3nt: TGTGCCAGCAGCAGGGGCGAGCAGTACTTC; CDR3aa: CASSRGEQYF; abundance: NA; v_gene: TRBV6-5; j_gene: TRBJ2-7; d_gene: NA
CDR3nt: TGTGCCTGGAGTCCCAAATCGGACAGTCGGTACAATGAGCAGTTCTTC; CDR3aa: CAWSPKSDSRYNEQFF; abundance: NA; v_gene: TRBV30; j_gene: TRBJ2-1; d_gene: NA
CDR3nt: TGTGCCAGTAGTATAGCCGGACACACCTACAATGAGCAGTTCTTC; CDR3aa: CASSIAGHTYNEQFF; abundance: NA; v_gene: TRBV19; j_gene: TRBJ2-1; d_gene: NA
CDR3nt: TGCGCCAGCAGCCACCAGAGACAGGGAAGGAACACCGGGGAGCTGTTTTTT; CDR3aa: CASSHQRQGRNTGELFF; abundance: NA; v_gene: TRBV4-1; j_gene: TRBJ2-2; d_gene: TRBD1
CDR3nt: TGCAGTGCTAGTCGCCTAGCGGGGAGCCAAGAGACCCAGTACTTC; CDR3aa: CSASRLAGSQETQYF; abundance: once; v_gene: TRBV20-1; j_gene: TRBJ2-5; d_gene: TRBD2
CDR3nt: TGCGCCAGCAGTGAGTCCATAGCGCCAGATACGCAGTATTTT; CDR3aa: CASSESIAPDTQYF; abundance: once; v_gene: TRBV10-1; j_gene: TRBJ2-3; d_gene: NA
CDR3nt: TGCGCCAGCAGCCAAGCGACAGATACGCAGTATTTT; CDR3aa: CASSQATDTQYF; abundance: NA; v_gene: TRBV4-1; j_gene: TRBJ2-3; d_gene: NA
CDR3nt: TGTGCCAGCAGCACGTACTTCGGGACTGAAGCTTTCTTT; CDR3aa: CASSTYFGTEAFF; abundance: NA; v_gene: TRBV7-2; j_gene: TRBJ1-1; d_gene: NA
CDR3nt: TGTGCCTGGAGTGTAAACAGGGCTGGAAACACCATATATTTT; CDR3aa: CAWSVNRAGNTIYF; abundance: few; v_gene: TRBV30; j_gene: TRBJ1-3; d_gene: NA
CDR3nt: TGTGCCAGCAGGAGAGTTTGGGACAGGGGTAGGAACACTGAAGCTTTCTTT; CDR3aa: CASRRVWDRGRNTEAFF; abundance: NA; v_gene: TRBV28; j_gene: TRBJ1-1; d_gene: TRBD1
CDR3nt: TGCGCCAGCAGCCAAGACCCCAGGCCTACTAGCGCCAATGAGCAGTTCTTC; CDR3aa: CASSQDPRPTSANEQFF; abundance: NA; v_gene: TRBV4-3; j_gene: TRBJ2-1; d_gene: TRBD2
CDR3nt: TGCGCCAGCAGCTACTCCCCTGGGACAGGGGAAATATCCTATAATTCACCCCTCCACTTT; CDR3aa: CASSYSPGTGEISYNSPLHF; abundance: NA; v_gene: TRBV5-1; j_gene: TRBJ1-6; d_gene: TRBD1
CDR3nt: TGCGCCAGCAGGGACCCCGCGGAGGCCCAGTACTTC; CDR3aa: CASRDPAEAQYF; abundance: NA; v_gene: TRBV5-1; j_gene: TRBJ2-5; d_gene: NA
CDR3nt: TGTGCCAGCAGCGCCGGAACAGGGGGAAAACTGTTTTTT; CDR3aa: CASSAGTGGKLFF; abundance: NA; v_gene: TRBV9; j_gene: TRBJ1-4; d_gene: TRBD1
CDR3nt: TGTGCCAGTAGGGGTGGACTAGCTTCAGGTATTGATACGCAGTATTTT; CDR3aa: CASRGGLASGIDTQYF; abundance: NA; v_gene: TRBV19; j_gene: TRBJ2-3; d_gene: TRBD2
CDR3nt: TGTGCCAGCAGCACCTCCGGGACAGGGGGCAGGTACACTGAAGCTTTCTTT; CDR3aa: CASSTSGTGGRYTEAFF; abundance: NA; v_gene: TRBV5-6; j_gene: TRBJ1-1; d_gene: TRBD1
CDR3nt: TGTGCCAGCTCACGAGACTACCGCAACAATGAGCAGTTCTTC; CDR3aa: CASSRDYRNNEQFF; abundance: NA; v_gene: TRBV18; j_gene: TRBJ2-1; d_gene: NA
CDR3nt: TGTGCCAGCAGTGGAAGCGGGAGTCGCTTCGCGGATACGCAGTATTTT; CDR3aa: CASSGSGSRFADTQYF; abundance: NA; v_gene: TRBV6-1; j_gene: TRBJ2-3; d_gene: TRBD2